Listed here is a single T cell receptor beta chain. The PCR used 60 Vbeta and 13 Jbeta primers. Profiled with immunoSEQ multiplex PCR; TCRdb holds only in-frame clones, not every one. The table shows approximately 100,000 clones, with less than 80% occurring only once. J gave up 4 bases and V 3 bases, and 4 bases lay outside the gene matches. The germline V gene has CDR1 SGHRS and CDR2 YFSETQ. The CDR3 is made up of 13 amino acids. These data originate in a study of cytomegalovirus exposure and HLA in healthy donors. The sequenced sample was PBMCs. This TCR came from a man in his forties in good health and CMV-seronegative. The chain uses TRBV5-1 and TRBJ2-7; 7 positions agree with TRBD1. The CDR3 loop is CASSSTGRYEQYF. In DNA, the CDR3 is TGCGCCAGCAGCTCGACAGGGCGTTACGAGCAGTACTTC.